This T cell receptor beta chain was identified during a study of blood T cell repertoires in COVID-19. At the level of the study: The United States, Italy and Spain were the sources of the acute and convalescent COVID-19 samples. In each case, the material was cDNA or gDNA derived from T cells, B-cell-depleted T cells, or PBMCs.

In assigning cohorts, the study relied on participant-reported clinical history. Authors' analysis steps: Nucleated cell number was recorded as an estimate derived from reference gene primer amplification. Sequencing was performed with immunoSEQ multiplex PCR; in TCRdb, only in-frame clones are kept and a portion is missing. D and trimming were read from the DNA, whereas the V and J calls and clone size are those reported in that table. The sample holds under 300,000 clones, around 89% seen once. The V gene end was trimmed by 0 bases and the J gene end by 4 bases; junction bases not matched to a gene: 8. The CDR3 is made up of 16 amino acids. CDR1 SQVTM and CDR2 ANQGSEA come from the germline V gene.

Sequencing was carried out using PBMCs or T cells enriched from blood (not recorded which). The chain combines TRBV29-1 with TRBJ1-3; 8 bases fit TRBD1. The sequence was collected from a man aged 40-49 years who had recovered from COVID-19. In nucleotides, the CDR3 is TGCAGCGTTGAAGACAGGGGGCGAATATCCGGAAACACCATATATTTT. Translation gives CSVEDRGRISGNTIYF.